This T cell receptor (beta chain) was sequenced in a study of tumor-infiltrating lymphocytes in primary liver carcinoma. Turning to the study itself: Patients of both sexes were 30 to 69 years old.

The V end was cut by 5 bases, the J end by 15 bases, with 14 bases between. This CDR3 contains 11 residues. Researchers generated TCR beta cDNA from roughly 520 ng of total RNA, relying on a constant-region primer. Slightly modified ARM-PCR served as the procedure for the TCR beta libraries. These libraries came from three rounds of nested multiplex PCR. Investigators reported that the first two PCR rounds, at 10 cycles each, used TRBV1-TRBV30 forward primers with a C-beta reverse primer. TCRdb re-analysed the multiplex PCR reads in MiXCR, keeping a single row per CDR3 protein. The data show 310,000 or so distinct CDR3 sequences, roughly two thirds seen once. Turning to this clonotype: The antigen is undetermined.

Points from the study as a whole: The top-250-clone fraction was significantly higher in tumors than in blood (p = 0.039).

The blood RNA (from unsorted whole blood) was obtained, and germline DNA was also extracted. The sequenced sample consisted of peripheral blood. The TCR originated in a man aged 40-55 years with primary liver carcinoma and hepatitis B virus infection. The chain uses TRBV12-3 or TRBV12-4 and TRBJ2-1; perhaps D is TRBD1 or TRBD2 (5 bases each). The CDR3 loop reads CASSLRDRRFF. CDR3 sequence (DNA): TGTGCCAGCAGTCTCCGGGACCGGAGGTTCTTC.